The rows below give T cell receptor beta chains drawn from one sample of a study of blood T cell repertoires in COVID-19. Profiled with immunoSEQ multiplex PCR; TCRdb holds only in-frame clones, not every one. This table has 290,000 or so clones, approximately 90% appearing once. The sequencing sample was made of peripheral blood. These receptors were collected from a woman between 25 and 40 years old with COVID-19, enrolled during active disease. CDR3s include the opening cysteine and the closing phenylalanine or tryptophan. Each record gives: clone size, V gene, D gene, CDR3 length, J gene, CDR3 protein, CDR3 DNA. The D gene is left open where the match is weak. The listing skips clone size in some rows; elsewhere it reads once, few, many or a size class.

>-|TRBV5-1|-|15|TRBJ1-3
CASSLADSSGNTIYF
TGCGCCAGCAGCTTGGCCGACAGCTCTGGAAACACCATATATTTT
>-|TRBV7-2|-|14|TRBJ2-7
CASSLSSRRTEQYF
TGTGCCAGCAGCTTATCATCCAGGCGTACCGAGCAGTACTTC
>-|TRBV21-1|-|11|TRBJ1-1
CASSSDRGAFF
TGTGCCAGCAGCTCCGACAGGGGAGCTTTCTTT
>-|TRBV28|-|14|TRBJ1-5
CASSSPQAGQPQHF
TGTGCCAGCAGTTCGCCGCAGGCGGGTCAGCCCCAGCATTTT
>-|TRBV10-2|TRBD1|14|TRBJ1-5
CASSGTGGTQPQHF
TGCGCCAGCAGTGGGACAGGGGGGACTCAGCCCCAGCATTTT
>once|TRBV2|-|13|TRBJ1-2
CASSERLSYGYTF
TGTGCCAGCAGTGAAAGACTGAGCTATGGCTACACCTTC
>-|TRBV28|-|17|TRBJ1-1
CASSLLARGPGGTEAFF
TGTGCCAGCAGTTTATTGGCTCGGGGGCCGGGGGGGACTGAAGCTTTCTTT
>-|TRBV7-9|-|16|TRBJ1-6
CASSLPTGTSNSPLHF
TGTGCCAGCAGCTTACCCACCGGGACAAGTAATTCACCCCTCCACTTT
>-|TRBV4-2|-|17|TRBJ2-3
CASSQDGSATSTDTQYF
TGTGCCAGCAGCCAAGATGGGTCAGCGACTAGCACAGATACGCAGTATTTT
>-|TRBV24-1|-|12|TRBJ1-1
CAPQGSSTEAFF
TGTGCCCCCCAGGGGTCGAGCACTGAAGCTTTCTTT
>once|TRBV24-1|-|13|TRBJ1-2
CATSDSSGYGYTF
TGTGCCACCAGTGATTCTTCGGGCTATGGCTACACCTTC
>-|TRBV7-3|-|13|TRBJ1-1
CASSLIGVTEAFF
TGTGCCAGCAGCTTAATCGGGGTCACTGAAGCTTTCTTT
>once|TRBV7-3|TRBD1|15|TRBJ1-3
CASSLTGGTGNTIYF
TGTGCCAGCAGCTTGACAGGGGGCACTGGAAACACCATATATTTT
>-|TRBV3-1/TRBV3-2|-|15|TRBJ2-7
CASSQDLASSYEQYF
TGTGCCAGCAGCCAAGATTTAGCGTCATCCTACGAGCAGTACTTC
>once|TRBV6-2/TRBV6-3|TRBD2|15|TRBJ2-5
CASSLTMGGQETQYF
TGTGCCAGCAGCCTAACGATGGGGGGGCAAGAGACCCAGTACTTC
>-|TRBV3-1/TRBV3-2|-|15|TRBJ2-1
CASSLMTSGVGEQFF
TGTGCCAGCAGCCTCATGACTAGTGGGGTTGGGGAGCAGTTCTTC
>-|TRBV15|TRBD1|15|TRBJ1-3
CATSRLTGAGNTIYF
TGTGCCACCAGCAGGTTGACAGGGGCCGGAAACACCATATATTTT
>-|TRBV28|-|16|TRBJ1-5
CASTPGRGYSNQPQHF
TGTGCCAGCACCCCCGGGCGGGGCTATAGCAATCAGCCCCAGCATTTT
>-|TRBV29-1|-|15|TRBJ2-3
CSVEEDYLLENTQYF
TGCAGCGTTGAAGAGGACTACCTACTAGAGAATACGCAGTATTTT
>once|TRBV19|-|14|TRBJ2-3
CASSIGSGTDTQYF
TGTGCCAGTAGTATAGGGTCAGGCACAGATACGCAGTATTTT
>-|TRBV6-2/TRBV6-3|-|14|TRBJ1-5
CASSSWTEEQPQHF
TGTGCCAGCAGTTCCTGGACAGAAGAACAGCCCCAGCATTTT
>-|TRBV28|TRBD1|16|TRBJ1-5
CASSPNTGGVNQPQHF
TGTGCCAGCAGTCCAAACACAGGGGGAGTCAATCAGCCCCAGCATTTT
>-|TRBV7-2|TRBD2|15|TRBJ2-7
CASSLPGLVNYEQYF
TGTGCCAGCAGCTTACCGGGACTAGTTAACTACGAGCAGTACTTC
>-|TRBV19|-|13|TRBJ1-5
CASSIGGFQPQHF
TGTGCCAGTAGTATTGGGGGGTTTCAGCCCCAGCATTTT
>-|TRBV27|-|13|TRBJ1-1
CASSTKAGLEAFF
TGTGCCAGCAGTACAAAGGCGGGGCTTGAAGCTTTCTTT
>-|TRBV28|TRBD1|17|TRBJ1-2
CASSPWSGGGGHYGYTF
TGTGCCAGCAGTCCGTGGTCAGGGGGCGGCGGTCACTATGGCTACACCTTC
>-|TRBV2|TRBD2|14|TRBJ2-3
CAILLAASTDTQYF
TGTGCCATTCTACTAGCGGCGTCCACAGATACGCAGTATTTT
>-|TRBV27|-|15|TRBJ1-2
CASSSTGGESYGYTF
TGTGCCAGCAGTTCAACAGGAGGGGAGAGCTATGGCTACACCTTC
>-|TRBV3-1/TRBV3-2|-|13|TRBJ1-1
CASSQGPVTEAFF
TGTGCCAGCAGCCAAGGTCCTGTCACTGAAGCTTTCTTT
>-|TRBV11-2|-|15|TRBJ1-2
CASSLRPGSDYGYTF
TGTGCCAGCAGCTTAAGGCCAGGGTCAGATTATGGCTACACCTTC
>-|TRBV19|-|16|TRBJ1-1
CASSIVAGRLNTEAFF
TGTGCCAGTAGTATTGTGGCGGGCAGACTGAACACTGAAGCTTTCTTT
>-|TRBV27|-|12|TRBJ2-1
CASTTAYNEQFF
TGTGCCAGCACGACTGCTTACAATGAGCAGTTCTTC
>-|TRBV2|-|14|TRBJ2-2
CAARDFTNTGELFF
TGTGCCGCTAGGGACTTTACGAACACCGGGGAGCTGTTTTTT
>-|TRBV6-5|-|13|TRBJ1-1
CASSYFGGTEAFF
TGTGCCAGCAGTTACTTCGGGGGTACTGAAGCTTTCTTT
>-|TRBV23-1|TRBD1|15|TRBJ2-2
CASSHRGRDTGELFF
TGCGCCAGCAGTCACAGGGGGCGCGACACCGGGGAGCTGTTTTTT
>few|TRBV28|TRBD2|18|TRBJ2-1
CASSLVIIAGISYNEQFF
TGTGCCAGCAGTTTAGTCATAATAGCGGGAATTTCCTACAATGAGCAGTTCTTC
>-|TRBV20-1|-|11|TRBJ2-7
CSARVASEQYF
TGCAGTGCTAGGGTGGCAAGCGAGCAGTACTTC
>-|TRBV28|-|13|TRBJ2-5
CASSDGGQETQYF
TGTGCCAGCAGCGACGGAGGCCAAGAGACCCAGTACTTC
>-|TRBV3-1/TRBV3-2|-|14|TRBJ1-6
CASSRTGRNSPLHF
TGTGCCAGCAGTCGTACAGGGAGAAATTCACCCCTCCACTTT
>-|TRBV19|-|17|TRBJ2-2
CASSKGGQGVGTGELFF
TGTGCCAGTAGTAAAGGGGGGCAGGGGGTTGGCACCGGGGAGCTGTTTTTT
>-|TRBV30|-|14|TRBJ1-1
CAWSEAGFDTEAFF
TGTGCCTGGAGTGAGGCAGGGTTTGATACTGAAGCTTTCTTT
>-|TRBV25-1|TRBD2|15|TRBJ2-7
CASSGGASGRTEQYF
TGTGCCAGCAGCGGTGGGGCTAGCGGGAGAACCGAGCAGTACTTC
>-|TRBV7-5|-|14|TRBJ1-1
CVRSLQGRGTEAFF
TGTGTCAGAAGTTTACAGGGGAGGGGCACTGAAGCTTTCTTT
>once|TRBV15|-|14|TRBJ2-1
CATSRGGSYNEQFF
TGTGCCACCAGCAGAGGCGGCTCCTACAATGAGCAGTTCTTC
>-|TRBV30|-|13|TRBJ1-6
CAWGDSYNSPLHF
TGTGCCTGGGGAGACAGCTATAATTCACCCCTCCACTTT
>-|TRBV5-6|TRBD1|15|TRBJ2-7
CASSLGDRGDYEQYF
TGTGCCAGCAGCTTGGGGGACAGGGGGGATTACGAGCAGTACTTC
>-|TRBV7-9|TRBD1|14|TRBJ1-6
CASSSTGDLSPLHF
TGTGCCAGCAGCTCGACAGGGGATCTATCACCCCTCCACTTT
>-|TRBV5-1|-|13|TRBJ1-2
CASSVTGTYGYTF
TGCGCCAGCAGCGTCACAGGGACCTATGGCTACACCTTC
>few|TRBV6-5|TRBD2|13|TRBJ2-7
CASILGLVAEQYF
TGTGCCAGCATATTGGGACTAGTAGCCGAGCAGTACTTC
>-|TRBV10-1|TRBD1|15|TRBJ2-2
CASSEGTALTGELFF
TGCGCCAGCAGTGAGGGGACAGCCCTCACCGGGGAGCTGTTTTTT
>-|TRBV3-1/TRBV3-2|TRBD1|17|TRBJ2-1
CASSHDKGQGTYNEQFF
TGTGCCAGCAGCCACGATAAGGGACAGGGGACTTACAATGAGCAGTTCTTC
>-|TRBV30|-|13|TRBJ1-3
CAWSGTVGNTIYF
TGTGCCTGGAGTGGAACAGTAGGAAACACCATATATTTT
>-|TRBV30|-|13|TRBJ1-5
CAWSPGVSQPQHF
TGTGCCTGGAGTCCGGGGGTTTCTCAGCCCCAGCATTTT